The 3 T cell receptor beta chains given below trace back to one sample, sequenced in a study of blood T cell repertoires in COVID-19. Profiled with immunoSEQ multiplex PCR; TCRdb holds only in-frame clones, not every one. The sample carries 350,000 to 450,000 clones, about 88% recorded once. Sequenced material: peripheral blood. The receptor source for this set is a human donor in a cohort sampled during active COVID-19.

V usage is TRBV11-2 and J usage is TRBJ1-3; tentative D call: TRBD1 (6 bases). This CDR3 spans 13 amino acids. V shed 11 bases and J shed 4 bases, with 15 bases lying between them. Germline CDR1 SGHAT, CDR2 FQNNGV. This CDR3 is CAWATGWGNTIYF. In DNA form, the CDR3 reads TGTGCCTGGGCTACAGGGTGGGGAAACACCATATATTTT.

V gene TRBV19 combines with J gene TRBJ2-2, with a tentative D call TRBD1 (6 bases). Trimming removed 2 bases from V and 3 bases from J, with 10 bases in between. CDR3 length: 15 amino acids. The germline gives CDR1 LNHDA, CDR2 SQIVND (reference sequence). The CDR3 sequence: CASSIIQGHTGELFF. The CDR3 DNA reads as TGTGCCAGTAGTATAATACAGGGTCACACCGGGGAGCTGTTTTTT. The full variable domain, rest sourced from reference TRBV19 and TRBJ2-2, is DGGITQSPKYLFRKEGQNVTLSCEQNLNHDAMYWYRQDPGQGLRLIYYSQIVNDFQKGDIAEGYSVSREKKESFPLTVTSAQKNPTAFYLCASSIIQGHTGELFFGEGSRLTVL.

The rearrangement links TRBV6-6 to TRBJ2-5, with TRBD2 matching over 7 bases. The CDR3 is 15 amino acids. The junction had 12 bases not matched to a gene; V was cut back by 6 bases and J by 5 bases. Germline CDR1 is MNHNY and CDR2 is SVGAGI (reference sequence). The CDR3, as DNA: TGTGCCAGCAGACAACAGTCGGTAGCGGGCGAGACCCAGTACTTC. This encodes CASRQQSVAGETQYF.